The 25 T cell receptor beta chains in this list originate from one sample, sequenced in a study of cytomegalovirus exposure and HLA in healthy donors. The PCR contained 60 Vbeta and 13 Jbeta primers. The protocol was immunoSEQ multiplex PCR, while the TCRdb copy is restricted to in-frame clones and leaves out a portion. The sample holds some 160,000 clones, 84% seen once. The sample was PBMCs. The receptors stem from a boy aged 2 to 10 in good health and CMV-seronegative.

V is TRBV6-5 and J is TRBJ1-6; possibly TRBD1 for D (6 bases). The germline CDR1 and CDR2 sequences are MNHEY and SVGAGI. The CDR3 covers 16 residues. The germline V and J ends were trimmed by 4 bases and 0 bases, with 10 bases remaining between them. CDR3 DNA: TGTGCCAGCAGTTCCGTAGGGGGCTCCTATAATTCACCCCTCCACTTT. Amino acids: CASSSVGGSYNSPLHF.

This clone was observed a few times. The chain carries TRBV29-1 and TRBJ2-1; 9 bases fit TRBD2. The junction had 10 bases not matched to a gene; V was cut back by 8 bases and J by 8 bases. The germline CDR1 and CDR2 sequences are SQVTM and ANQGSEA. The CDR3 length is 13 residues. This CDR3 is CSTRGGAMDEQFF. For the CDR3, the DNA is TGCAGCACCCGCGGGGGGGCCATGGATGAGCAGTTCTTC.

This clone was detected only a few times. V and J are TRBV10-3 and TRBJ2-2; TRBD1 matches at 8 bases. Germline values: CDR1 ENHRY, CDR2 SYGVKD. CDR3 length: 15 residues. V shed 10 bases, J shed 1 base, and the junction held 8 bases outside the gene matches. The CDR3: CATTDRVRNTGELFF. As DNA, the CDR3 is TGTGCCACAACGGACAGGGTCAGGAACACCGGGGAGCTGTTTTTT.

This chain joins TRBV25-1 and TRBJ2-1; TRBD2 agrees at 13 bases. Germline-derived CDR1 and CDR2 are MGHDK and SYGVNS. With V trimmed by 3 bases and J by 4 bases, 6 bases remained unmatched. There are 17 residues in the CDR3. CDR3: CASSERTSGSKYNEQFF. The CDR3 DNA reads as TGTGCCAGCAGTGAGCGGACTAGCGGGAGTAAGTACAATGAGCAGTTCTTC.

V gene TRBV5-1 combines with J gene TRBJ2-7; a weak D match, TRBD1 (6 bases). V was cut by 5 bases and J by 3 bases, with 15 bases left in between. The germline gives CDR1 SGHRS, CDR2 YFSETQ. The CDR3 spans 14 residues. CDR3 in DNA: TGCGCCAGCAGATCCACAGGGACCCACTACGAGCAGTACTTC. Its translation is CASRSTGTHYEQYF.

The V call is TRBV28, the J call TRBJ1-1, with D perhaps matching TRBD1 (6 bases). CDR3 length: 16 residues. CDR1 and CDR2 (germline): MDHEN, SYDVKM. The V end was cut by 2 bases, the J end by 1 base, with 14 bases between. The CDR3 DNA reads TGTGCCAGCAGTTTACTCAGGGGCCCACCGAACACTGAAGCTTTCTTT. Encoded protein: CASSLLRGPPNTEAFF. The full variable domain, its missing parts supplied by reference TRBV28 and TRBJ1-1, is DVKVTQSSRYLVKRTGEKVFLECVQDMDHENMFWYRQDPGLGLRLIYFSYDVKMKEKGDIPEGYSVSREKKERFSLILESASTNQTSMYLCASSLLRGPPNTEAFFGQGTRLTVV.

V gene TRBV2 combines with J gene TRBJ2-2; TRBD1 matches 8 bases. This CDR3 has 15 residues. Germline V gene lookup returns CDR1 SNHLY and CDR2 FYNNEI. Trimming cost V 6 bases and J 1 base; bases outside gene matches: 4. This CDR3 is CASREGTGNTGELFF. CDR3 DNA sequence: TGTGCCAGCAGGGAGGGGACAGGGAACACCGGGGAGCTGTTTTTT.

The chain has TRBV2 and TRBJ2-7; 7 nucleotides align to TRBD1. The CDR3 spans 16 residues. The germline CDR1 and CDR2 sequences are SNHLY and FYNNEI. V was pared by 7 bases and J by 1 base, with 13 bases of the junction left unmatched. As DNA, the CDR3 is TGTGCCAGCAACAAACGAAGGGACAGCCTTTCCTACGAGCAGTACTTC. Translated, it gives CASNKRRDSLSYEQYF.

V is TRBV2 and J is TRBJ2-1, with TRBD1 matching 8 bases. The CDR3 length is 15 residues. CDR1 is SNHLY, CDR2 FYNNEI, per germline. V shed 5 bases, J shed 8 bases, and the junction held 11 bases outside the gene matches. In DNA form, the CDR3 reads TGTGCCAGCAGTTCCCCAGGGGGCCCTAGGGATGAGCAGTTCTTC. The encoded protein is CASSSPGGPRDEQFF. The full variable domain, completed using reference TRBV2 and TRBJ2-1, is EPEVTQTPSHQVTQMGQEVILRCVPISNHLYFYWYRQILGQKVEFLVSFYNNEISEKSEIFDDQFSVERPDGSNFTLKIRSTKLEDSAMYFCASSSPGGPRDEQFFGPGTRLTVL.

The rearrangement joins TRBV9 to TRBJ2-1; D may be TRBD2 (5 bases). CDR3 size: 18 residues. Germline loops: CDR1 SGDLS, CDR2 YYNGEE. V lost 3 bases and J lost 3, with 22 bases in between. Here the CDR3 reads CASSARHTPGIIYNEQFF. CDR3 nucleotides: TGTGCCAGCAGCGCCCGACACACCCCCGGGATTATCTACAATGAGCAGTTCTTC.

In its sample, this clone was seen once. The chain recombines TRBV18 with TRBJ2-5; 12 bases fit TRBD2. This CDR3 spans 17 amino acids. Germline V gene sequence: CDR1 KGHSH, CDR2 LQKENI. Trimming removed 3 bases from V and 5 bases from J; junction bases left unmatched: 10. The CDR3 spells CASSPLAGGPSGETQYF. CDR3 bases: TGTGCCAGCTCACCGCTAGCGGGAGGGCCCTCGGGGGAGACCCAGTACTTC.

DNA for the CDR3: TGTGCCAGCAGCTTAGTCTCCGGACTAGCTAACACCCAGTACTTC. Protein: CASSLVSGLANTQYF. The J gene is TRBJ2-5, the V gene TRBV7-9, with TRBD2 identical over 8 bases. This CDR3 spans 15 amino acids. Losses at the gene ends were 1 base for V and 8 bases for J; bases not matched to a gene: 9. The germline V gene has CDR1 SEHNR and CDR2 FQNEAQ (reference sequence).

This CDR3 reads CSVLQGEGQPQHF. The CDR3 DNA reads as TGCAGCGTACTACAGGGGGAGGGTCAGCCCCAGCATTTT. V gene TRBV29-1 combines with J gene TRBJ1-5, with TRBD1 identical over 8 bases. CDR1 SQVTM and CDR2 ANQGSEA come from the germline V gene. This CDR3 is 13 amino acids long. Unmatched junction bases numbered 7, after V lost 6 bases and J lost 6 bases. Drawing the rest from reference TRBV29-1 and TRBJ1-5, the complete variable domain is SAVISQKPSRDICQRGTSLTIQCQVDSQVTMMFWYRQQPGQSLTLIATANQGSEATYESGFVIDKFPISRPNLTFSTLTVSNMSPEDSSIYLCSVLQGEGQPQHFGDGTRLSIL.

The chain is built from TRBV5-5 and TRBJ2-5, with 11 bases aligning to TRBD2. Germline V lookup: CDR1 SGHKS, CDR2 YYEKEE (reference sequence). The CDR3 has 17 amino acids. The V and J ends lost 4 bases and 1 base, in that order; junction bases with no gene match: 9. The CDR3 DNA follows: TGTGCCAGCAGCGGGCTAGCGGGGGGTGGCCTCCAAGAGACCCAGTACTTC. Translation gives CASSGLAGGGLQETQYF. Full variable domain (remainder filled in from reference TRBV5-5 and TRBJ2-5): DAGVTQSPTHLIKTRGQQVTLRCSPISGHKSVSWYQQVLGQGPQFIFQYYEKEERGRGNFPDRFSARQFPNYSSELNVNALLLGDSALYLCASSGLAGGGLQETQYFGPGTRLLVL.

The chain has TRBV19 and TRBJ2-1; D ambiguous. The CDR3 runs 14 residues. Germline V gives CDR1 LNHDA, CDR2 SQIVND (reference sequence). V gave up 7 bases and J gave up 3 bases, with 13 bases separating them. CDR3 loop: CASNGYRGYNEQFF. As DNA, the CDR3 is TGTGCCAGTAATGGGTATCGCGGCTACAATGAGCAGTTCTTC.

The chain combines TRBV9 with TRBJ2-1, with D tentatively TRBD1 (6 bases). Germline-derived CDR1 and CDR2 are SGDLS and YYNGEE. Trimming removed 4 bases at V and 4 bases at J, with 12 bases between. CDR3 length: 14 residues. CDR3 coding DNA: TGTGCCAGCAGCCGACGGACAGAGTACAATGAGCAGTTCTTC. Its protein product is CASSRRTEYNEQFF. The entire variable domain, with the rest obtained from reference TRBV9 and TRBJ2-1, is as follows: DSGVTQTPKHLITATGQRVTLRCSPRSGDLSVYWYQQSLDQGLQFLIQYYNGEERAKGNILERFSAQQFPDLHSELNLSSLELGDSALYFCASSRRTEYNEQFFGPGTRLTVL.

CDR3 residues: CASSVRLAGDTQYF. The CDR3, as DNA: TGTGCCAGCAGCGTCCGACTAGCGGGAGATACGCAGTATTTT. The V and J genes are TRBV9 and TRBJ2-3; 10 bases map to TRBD2. CDR1 is SGDLS and CDR2 is YYNGEE in the germline V gene. The CDR3 contains 14 residues. The junction had 2 bases not matched to a gene; V was cut back by 2 bases and J by 5 bases.

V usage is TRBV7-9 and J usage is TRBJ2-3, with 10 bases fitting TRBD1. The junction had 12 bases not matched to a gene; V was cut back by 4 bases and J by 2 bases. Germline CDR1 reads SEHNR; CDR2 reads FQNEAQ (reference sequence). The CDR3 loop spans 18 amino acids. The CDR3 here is CASSSRESTGGNTDTQYF. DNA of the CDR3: TGTGCCAGCAGCTCTCGGGAATCGACAGGGGGCAACACAGATACGCAGTATTTT. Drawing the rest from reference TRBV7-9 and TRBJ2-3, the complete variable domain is DTGVSQNPRHKITKRGQNVTFRCDPISEHNRLYWYRQTLGQGPEFLTYFQNEAQLEKSRLLSDRFSAERPKGSFSTLEIQRTEQGDSAMYLCASSSRESTGGNTDTQYFGPGTRLTVL.

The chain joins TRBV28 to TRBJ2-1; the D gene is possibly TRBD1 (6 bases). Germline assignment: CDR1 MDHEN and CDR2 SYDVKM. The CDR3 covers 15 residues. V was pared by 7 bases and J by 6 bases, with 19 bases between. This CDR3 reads CASTFPRGQPNEQFF. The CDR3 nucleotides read TGTGCCAGCACCTTCCCCCGTGGACAGCCCAATGAGCAGTTCTTC.

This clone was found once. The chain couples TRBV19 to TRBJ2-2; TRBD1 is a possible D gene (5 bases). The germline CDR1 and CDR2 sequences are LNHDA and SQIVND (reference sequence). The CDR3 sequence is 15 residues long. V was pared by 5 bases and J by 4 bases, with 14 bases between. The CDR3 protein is CASSSFWGSTGELFF. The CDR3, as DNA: TGTGCCAGTAGTTCTTTTTGGGGCAGCACCGGGGAGCTGTTTTTT.

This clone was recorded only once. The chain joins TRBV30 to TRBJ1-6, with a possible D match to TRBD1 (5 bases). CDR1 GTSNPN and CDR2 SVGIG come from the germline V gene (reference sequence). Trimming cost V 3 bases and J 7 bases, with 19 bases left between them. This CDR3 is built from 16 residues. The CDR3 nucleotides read TGTGCCTGGAGCCGGGGGTTCCCCTTCTCGAATTCACCCCTCCACTTT. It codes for CAWSRGFPFSNSPLHF.

This chain's CDR3 is CASPLARVGTDTQYF. The DNA for the CDR3 is TGCGCCAGTCCACTAGCGAGGGTTGGCACAGATACGCAGTATTTT. The chain employs TRBV23-1 and TRBJ2-3; TRBD2 aligns across 7 bases. TRBV23-1 is an ORF, and what it does is uncertain. Germline trimming cut 9 bases from V and 1 base from J; bases unmatched to any gene: 10. The CDR3 has 15 amino acids.

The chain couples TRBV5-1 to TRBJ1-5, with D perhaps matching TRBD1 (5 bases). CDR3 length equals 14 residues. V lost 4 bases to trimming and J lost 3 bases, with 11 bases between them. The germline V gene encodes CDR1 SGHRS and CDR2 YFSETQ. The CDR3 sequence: CASSQAGPNQPQHF. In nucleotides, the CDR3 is TGCGCCAGCAGCCAGGCAGGGCCCAATCAGCCCCAGCATTTT.

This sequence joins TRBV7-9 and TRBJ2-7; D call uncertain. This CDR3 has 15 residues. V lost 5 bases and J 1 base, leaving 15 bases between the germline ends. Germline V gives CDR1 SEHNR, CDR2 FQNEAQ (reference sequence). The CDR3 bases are TGTGCCAGCAGCCGTTATAAATCAACTTCCTACGAGCAGTACTTC. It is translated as CASSRYKSTSYEQYF.

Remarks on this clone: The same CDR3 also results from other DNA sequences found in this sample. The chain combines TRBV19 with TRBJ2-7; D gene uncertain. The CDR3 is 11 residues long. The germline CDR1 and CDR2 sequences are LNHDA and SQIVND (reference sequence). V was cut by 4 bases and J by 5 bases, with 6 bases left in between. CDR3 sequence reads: CASSRANEQYF. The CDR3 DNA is TGTGCCAGTAGTAGGGCAAACGAGCAGTACTTC.